This T cell receptor (beta chain) emerged from a study of Graves' ophthalmopathy and Graves' hyperthyroidism. Looking at the study overall: Peripheral blood (taken before any treatment) was collected at initial diagnosis.

This clonotype was seen a few times. Establishment of the diagnosis relied upon clinical symptoms, serum thyroxine, TRAb, thyroid ultrasound and orbital computed tomography. Germline lookup yields CDR1 SGDLS and CDR2 YYNGEE. The CDR3 runs to 15 residues. V dropped 4 bases and J dropped 5; count of bases not matched to a gene: 6. The TCR beta CDR3 regions underwent amplification from RNA transcripts. The first round was an RT-PCR with HTBI primers, and the second round was a multiplex PCR. TCRdb recomputed calls from the multiplex PCR reads with MiXCR, one row per CDR3 protein. The sample carries 650,000 to 800,000 distinct CDR3 sequences, over 40% recorded once.

The rearrangement uses TRBV9 and TRBJ1-1, with TRBD1 identical over 12 bases. This TCR came from an adult man with Graves' ophthalmopathy. Sequenced: peripheral blood. The CDR3 sequence is CASSQGTGGRTEAFF. The DNA for the CDR3 is TGTGCCAGCAGCCAGGGGACAGGGGGCCGAACTGAAGCTTTCTTT.